Following are 7 T cell receptor beta chains from one sample sequenced in a study of shared clonotypes between healthy human individuals. As defined, naive CD8 cells were CD45RO-negative and positively selected for CCR7, with terminally differentiated effector memory CD45RA+ cells excluded. Produced via immunoSEQ multiplex PCR; TCRdb's table is partial and in-frame only. Among roughly 2 million clones listed, about 95% were seen once. The sample taken for sequencing was naive CD8+ T cells sorted from blood. These receptors were obtained from a man aged 18 to 29 in good health.

V and J are TRBV5-6 and TRBJ2-1; no reliable D call. There are 14 residues in the CDR3. V was clipped by 0 bases and J by 7 bases, with 11 bases between them. Per the germline V gene, CDR1 is SGHDT and CDR2 is YYEEEE. DNA of the CDR3: TGTGCCAGCAGCTTGGCCAATACGTGGAATGAGCAGTTCTTC. Translating it yields CASSLANTWNEQFF. Full variable domain (missing parts from reference TRBV5-6 and TRBJ2-1): DAGVTQSPTHLIKTRGQQVTLRCSPKSGHDTVSWYQQALGQGPQFIFQYYEEEERQRGNFPDRFSGHQFPNYSSELNVNALLLGDSALYLCASSLANTWNEQFFGPGTRLTVL.

The chain couples TRBV7-9 to TRBJ2-7, with D unresolved. The CDR3 is made up of 12 amino acids. CDR1 is SEHNR, CDR2 FQNEAQ, per germline (reference sequence). The V end lost 5 bases, the J end lost 2 bases, and 7 bases lay between the germline ends. The CDR3 protein is CASSPVTYEQYF. The CDR3 bases are TGTGCCAGCAGCCCCGTTACCTACGAGCAGTACTTC.

The V call is TRBV11-2, the J call TRBJ2-1; D is undetermined. The CDR3 loop spans 15 amino acids. Germline CDR1 is SGHAT and CDR2 is FQNNGV. Trimming pared 5 bases from V and 1 base from J, leaving 12 bases between. CDR3 in DNA: TGTGCCAGCAGCCTCTGGGCGGTATCCTACAATGAGCAGTTCTTC. Residues: CASSLWAVSYNEQFF.

This chain links TRBV28 with TRBJ2-7, with TRBD1 identical over 11 bases. The V gene's germline CDR1 is MDHEN and CDR2 SYDVKM. V shed 5 bases, J shed 4 bases, and the junction held 4 bases outside the gene matches. The CDR3 loop spans 14 amino acids. The CDR3 bases are TGTGCCAGCAGTGGTAGGGACAGGGGGTACGAGCAGTACTTC. Translated: CASSGRDRGYEQYF.

The chain links TRBV5-1 to TRBJ1-4; weak D call: TRBD1 (6 bases). Trimming shortened V by 4 bases and J by 8 bases, and 18 bases separated the two germline ends. The CDR3 loop spans 15 amino acids. The germline V gene has CDR1 SGHRS and CDR2 YFSETQ. The CDR3 loop is CASSLQGKSEEKLFF. The CDR3 bases are TGCGCCAGCAGCCTCCAGGGGAAATCGGAGGAAAAACTGTTTTTT. The complete variable domain, with remaining parts taken from reference TRBV5-1 and TRBJ1-4, reads KAGVTQTPRYLIKTRGQQVTLSCSPISGHRSVSWYQQTPGQGLQFLFEYFSETQRNKGNFPGRFSGRQFSNSRSEMNVSTLELGDSALYLCASSLQGKSEEKLFFGSGTQLSVL.

With respect to this clone: Other nucleotide sequences from this sample produce the same CDR3. V is TRBV30 and J is TRBJ2-7; D is undetermined. CDR3 length: 13 amino acids. The ends were cut back, 0 bases at V and 6 bases at J, with 12 bases in the middle. Germline V gives CDR1 GTSNPN, CDR2 SVGIG (reference sequence). The CDR3 bases are TGTGCCTGGAGTGTGGGCAGCATAAGCGAGCAGTACTTC. It codes for CAWSVGSISEQYF.

V and J are TRBV2 and TRBJ2-3, with 12 nucleotides matching TRBD2. V lost 10 bases and J lost 5; bases outside the gene matches: 19. The CDR3 loop spans 18 amino acids. Germline loops: CDR1 SNHLY, CDR2 FYNNEI. This chain's CDR3 is CANTLGLAGTPLGDTQYF. CDR3 sequence (DNA): TGTGCCAACACCCTAGGACTAGCGGGGACTCCGCTAGGAGATACGCAGTATTTT.